This TCR beta chain was documented in a study of T cell changes during pregnancy in multiple sclerosis. The germline CDR1 and CDR2 sequences are SGHVS and FQNEAQ. V lost 5 bases and J 7 bases, leaving 9 bases between the germline ends. CDR3 size: 12 residues. The table came from immunoSEQ multiplex PCR; TCRdb's copy has only in-frame clones and leaves some out. The sample lists tens of thousands of clones; about nine tenths were seen once. The TCR sequence derives from a female donor with multiple sclerosis, enrolled in a pregnancy study. The sample in question was CD8+ T cells from peripheral blood mononuclear cells, obtained in the third trimester of pregnancy. The rearrangement uses TRBV7-8 and TRBJ2-4; D unresolved. CDR3 bases: TGTGCCAGCAGCCGACTTGGGAACATTCAGTACTTC. It is translated as CASSRLGNIQYF.